This T cell receptor (beta chain) appears in the sequencing data of a study of blood T cell repertoires in COVID-19. Sequenced by immunoSEQ multiplex PCR; TCRdb stores in-frame clones only, minus some. Of about 300,000 clones in the sample, approximately 84% were seen once. Looked up from germline, CDR1 is LNHDA and CDR2 is SQIVND (reference sequence). J was trimmed by 0 bases and V by 4 bases; bases with no gene match: 14. The CDR3 runs to 19 residues. The sample taken for sequencing was peripheral blood. J is TRBJ2-1 and V is TRBV19; 8 positions agree with TRBD2. The TCR originated in a human donor with COVID-19, enrolled during active disease. The donor label of this sample is uncertain. CDR3 nucleotide sequence: TGTGCCAGTAGTACTAGGGGGGGTAGCGGGACCTTCTCCTACAATGAGCAGTTCTTC. Protein: CASSTRGGSGTFSYNEQFF.